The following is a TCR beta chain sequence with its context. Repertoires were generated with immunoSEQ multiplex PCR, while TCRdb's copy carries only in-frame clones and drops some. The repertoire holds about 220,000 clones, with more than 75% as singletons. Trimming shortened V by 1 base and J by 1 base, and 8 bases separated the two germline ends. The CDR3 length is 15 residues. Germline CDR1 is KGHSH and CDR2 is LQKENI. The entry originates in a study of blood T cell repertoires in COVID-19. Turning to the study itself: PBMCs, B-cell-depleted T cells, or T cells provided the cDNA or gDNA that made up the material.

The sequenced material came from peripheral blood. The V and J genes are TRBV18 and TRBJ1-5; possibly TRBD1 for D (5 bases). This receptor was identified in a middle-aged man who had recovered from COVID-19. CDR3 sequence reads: CASSPQGSSNQPQHF. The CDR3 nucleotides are TGTGCCAGCTCACCACAGGGGTCGAGCAATCAGCCCCAGCATTTT.